This T cell receptor beta chain appears in the sequencing data of a study of T-cell memory formation after mild COVID-19. Only a few counts were recorded for this clonotype. Per germline, CDR1 SEHNR and CDR2 FQNEAQ (reference sequence). The CDR3 extends over 15 amino acids. Between the trimmed V and J ends, which lost 1 base and 8 bases, there was a span of 17 bases. Constant-segment primers were used for 5'RACE, and the resulting TCR alpha and TCR beta cDNA libraries carried sample barcodes and UMIs. From the 5' RACE reads, TCRdb called clonotypes with MiXCR, one entry per CDR3 protein. The profile covers fewer than 400,000 distinct CDR3 sequences, with approximately 15% appearing a single time and 20% to 25% taken by the ten largest.

The sequenced sample consisted of PBMCs or a T cell subset sorted from them (not recorded which). The clonotype was recovered from a man between 18 and 35 years old who had mild COVID-19 (a few samples of this study predate the infection). Cell type and time point are not known. V is TRBV7-9 and J is TRBJ1-2, with D possibly being TRBD1 (5 bases). The DNA for the CDR3 is TGTGCCAGCAGCTTAGGCGCGGCAGGGCGGGACGGCTACACCTTC. Its translation: CASSLGAAGRDGYTF.